Presented here are 10 T cell receptor beta chains from one specimen sequenced in a study of T cells in Graves' hyperthyroidism and ophthalmopathy. RNA transcripts gave rise to amplified TCR beta CDR3 regions. During a first-round RT-PCR of the TCR CDR3, the HTBI primer set was used. TCRdb ran MiXCR on the multiplex PCR reads and lists one entry per CDR3 protein. The sample lists under 450,000 distinct CDR3 sequences, approximately 12% occurring once. Sequenced sample: blood. These receptors were collected from a man younger than 40 with Graves' hyperthyroidism that later progressed to Graves' ophthalmopathy.

In regard to this clonotype: This may come from a read error, since a much larger clone is one base off. The J gene is TRBJ2-5, the V gene TRBV18; D call uncertain. CDR3 length equals 14 residues. CDR1 is KGHSH, CDR2 LQKENI, per germline. CDR3 nucleotide sequence: TGTGCCGGCTCACCACCGGCAACTCAAGAGACCCAGTACTTC. Encoded protein: CAGSPPATQETQYF. The variable domain in full, completed from reference TRBV18 and TRBJ2-5, reads NAGVMQNPRHLVRRRGQEARLRCSPMKGHSHVYWYRQLPEEGLKFMVYLQKENIIDESGMPKERFSAEFPKEGPSILRIQQVVRGDSAAYFCAGSPPATQETQYFGPGTRLLVL.

This clonotype occurred a few times. This rearrangement joins TRBV12-3 or TRBV12-4 to TRBJ1-4, with a weak D call TRBD1 (6 bases). The V gene lost 6 bases and the J gene lost 0 bases, with 11 bases spanning the gap. The CDR3 has 15 amino acids. The CDR3 protein is CASSPTGSTNEKLFF. Written as DNA, the CDR3 is TGTGCCAGCAGCCCTACAGGGTCAACTAATGAAAAACTGTTTTTT.

This clonotype was observed at least ten times. The rearrangement joins TRBV28 to TRBJ2-1; 11 positions agree with TRBD2. Germline lookup yields CDR1 MDHEN and CDR2 SYDVKM. J gave up 8 bases and V 2 bases, and 8 bases lay outside the gene matches. The CDR3 covers 16 residues. CDR3: CASSLILAGGRDEQFF. In nucleotides, the CDR3 is TGTGCCAGCAGTTTAATTCTAGCGGGGGGCCGGGATGAGCAGTTCTTC.

In regard to this clonotype: A much larger clone differs by one base, so this may be a read error. The V and J genes are TRBV7-3 and TRBJ1-1; D ambiguous. CDR3 length: 14 residues. Per germline, CDR1 SGHTA and CDR2 FQGTGA. The CDR3 region is CVSSLSRVSTEAFF. The DNA for the CDR3 is TGTGTCAGCAGCTTAAGCAGAGTATCCACTGAAGCTTTCTTT.

This clonotype was seen many times. V gene TRBV7-3 combines with J gene TRBJ2-3; TRBD2 matches at 12 bases. After removal of 2 bases from V and 3 bases from J, the junction contained 3 bases not matched to a gene. CDR3 size: 16 residues. Germline loops: CDR1 SGHTA, CDR2 FQGTGA. CDR3 DNA: TGTGCCAGCAGCTTACCTAGCGGGGGGGGAACAGATACGCAGTATTTT. Translation gives CASSLPSGGGTDTQYF.

The genes are TRBV4-2 and TRBJ2-5, with TRBD1 matching over 8 bases. From germline, CDR1 is LGHNA and CDR2 YNFKEQ. There are 16 residues in the CDR3. Losses at the gene ends were 0 bases for V and 6 bases for J; bases not matched to a gene: 9. CDR3 region: CASSQETGEVPKTQYF. CDR3 coding DNA: TGTGCCAGCAGCCAAGAGACAGGGGAGGTGCCGAAGACCCAGTACTTC.

V gene TRBV13 combines with J gene TRBJ2-1, with 9 bases that match TRBD1. Germline CDR1 is PRHDT and CDR2 is FYEKMQ (reference sequence). The CDR3 length is 15 residues. V lost 5 bases to trimming and J lost 3 bases; unmatched junction nucleotides: 5. The CDR3 nucleotides are TGTGCCAGCAGCCACAGGGGGCCAGGCTACAATGAGCAGTTCTTC. This sequence encodes CASSHRGPGYNEQFF.

This clonotype was recorded many times. CDR3 amino acids: CASMVAGPTRADTQYF. CDR3 sequence (DNA): TGCGCCAGCATGGTCGCGGGCCCTACCAGAGCGGATACGCAGTATTTT. The V gene is TRBV5-1, the J gene TRBJ2-3; a weak D match, TRBD2 (5 bases). The germline CDR1 and CDR2 sequences are SGHRS and YFSETQ. The V gene lost 6 bases and the J gene lost 6 bases, with 23 bases spanning the gap. The CDR3 consists of 16 residues. Filled out from reference TRBV5-1 and TRBJ2-3, the complete variable domain reads KAGVTQTPRYLIKTRGQQVTLSCSPISGHRSVSWYQQTPGQGLQFLFEYFSETQRNKGNFPGRFSGRQFSNSRSEMNVSTLELGDSALYLCASMVAGPTRADTQYFGPGTRLTVL.

The rearrangement links TRBV14 to TRBJ1-2; 10 nucleotides match TRBD1. The V and J ends lost 1 base and 2 bases, in that order; junction bases with no gene match: 13. Per germline, CDR1 SGHDN and CDR2 FVKESK. The CDR3 has 19 residues. CDR3 amino acids: CASSQGQGARWGWNYGYTF. The CDR3 DNA reads as TGTGCCAGCAGCCAAGGACAGGGGGCCCGCTGGGGATGGAACTATGGCTACACCTTC.

The gene calls are TRBV5-1 and TRBJ2-2, with TRBD1 matching over 7 bases. The V gene end was trimmed by 5 bases and the J gene end by 3 bases; junction bases not matched to a gene: 10. The CDR3 has 16 residues. The germline V gene encodes CDR1 SGHRS and CDR2 YFSETQ. The CDR3 reads CASRFYRGPDTGELFF. In DNA form, the CDR3 reads TGCGCCAGCAGATTTTACAGGGGTCCCGACACCGGGGAGCTGTTTTTT.